The 27 T cell receptor beta chains given below trace back to one sample, sequenced in a study of T cell responses to AZD1222 COVID-19 vaccine. Measured with immunoSEQ multiplex PCR; TCRdb has only the in-frame clones, and not every one. The sample consists of roughly 30,000 clones, about four fifths of them appearing once. Sample: peripheral blood, taken 28 days after the second AZD1222 dose. The source is an adult who received the AZD1222 COVID-19 vaccine.

The rearrangement links TRBV5-1 to TRBJ2-7, with TRBD2 matching over 12 bases. This CDR3 region has 17 residues. Germline V gives CDR1 SGHRS, CDR2 YFSETQ. V gave up 0 bases and J gave up 3 bases; unmatched junction bases: 7. For the CDR3, the DNA is TGCGCCAGCAGCTTGGCGTCCGGACTAGCGGGGATCTACGAGCAGTACTTC. Protein product: CASSLASGLAGIYEQYF.

The chain recombines TRBV29-1 with TRBJ1-1; no firm D call. Germline assignment: CDR1 SQVTM and CDR2 ANQGSEA. This CDR3 has 15 amino acids. V was shortened by 2 bases and J by 2 bases, with 15 bases between the two germline ends. CDR3 sequence reads: CSVEYSSRVNTEAFF. CDR3 sequence (DNA): TGCAGCGTTGAATACTCCTCAAGGGTAAACACTGAAGCTTTCTTT. The entire variable domain, with the rest obtained from reference TRBV29-1 and TRBJ1-1, is as follows: SAVISQKPSRDICQRGTSLTIQCQVDSQVTMMFWYRQQPGQSLTLIATANQGSEATYESGFVIDKFPISRPNLTFSTLTVSNMSPEDSSIYLCSVEYSSRVNTEAFFGQGTRLTVV.

This clone was recorded once. The chain combines TRBV3-1 (or the pseudogene TRBV3-2) with TRBJ1-4; D is perhaps TRBD1 (5 bases). The CDR3 contains 16 residues. Germline loops: CDR1 LGHDT, CDR2 YNNKEL (reference sequence). Trimming removed 4 bases at V and 0 bases at J, with 12 bases between. DNA of the CDR3: TGTGCCAGCAGCCCCCGACAGCCTGCAACTAATGAAAAACTGTTTTTT. This gives the protein CASSPRQPATNEKLFF.

The gene calls are TRBV5-5 and TRBJ2-2; possible D gene TRBD2, 6 bases. This CDR3 is 15 amino acids long. The germline CDR1 and CDR2 sequences are SGHKS and YYEKEE (reference sequence). Trimming took off 4 bases at V and 7 bases at J, with 17 bases between the two ends. As DNA, the CDR3 is TGTGCCAGCAGCCCTGTTGGGGGGATATACGGGGAGCTGTTTTTT. This encodes CASSPVGGIYGELFF.

The rearrangement joins TRBV10-3 to TRBJ1-1; possibly TRBD1 for D (5 bases). The germline gives CDR1 ENHRY, CDR2 SYGVKD. With 7 bases removed from V and 0 bases from J, the gap between germline ends came to 9 bases. The CDR3 extends over 13 amino acids. CDR3 coding DNA: TGTGCCATCAATGGGGGTTTGAACACTGAAGCTTTCTTT. This translates into CAINGGLNTEAFF.

The J gene is TRBJ2-6, the V gene TRBV7-9, with no clear D. CDR3 size: 13 residues. Trimming shortened V by 7 bases and J by 0 bases, and 4 bases separated the two germline ends. From germline, CDR1 is SEHNR and CDR2 FQNEAQ (reference sequence). Written as DNA, the CDR3 is TGTGCCAGCATCCGCTCTGGGGCCAACGTCCTGACTTTC. Its translation: CASIRSGANVLTF.

This clone appeared once. This chain links TRBV5-1 with TRBJ2-1; tentatively, D is TRBD1 (6 bases). V shed 5 bases and J shed 7 bases, with 13 bases lying between them. CDR3 length equals 13 residues. Germline V gene sequence: CDR1 SGHRS, CDR2 YFSETQ. The CDR3, as DNA: TGCGCCAGCAGACACATCCAGGGGAATGAGCAGTTCTTC. Protein product: CASRHIQGNEQFF.

The gene calls are TRBV5-4 and TRBJ2-3; the match to TRBD1 covers 9 bases. The CDR3 is 15 residues long. Looked up from germline, CDR1 is SGHNT and CDR2 is YYREEE (reference sequence). V shed 4 bases, J shed 1 base, and the junction held 4 bases outside the gene matches. The CDR3 protein is CASSGTGSGTDTQYF. In DNA form, the CDR3 reads TGTGCCAGCAGCGGGACAGGGAGTGGCACAGATACGCAGTATTTT. Filled out from reference TRBV5-4 and TRBJ2-3, the complete variable domain reads ETGVTQSPTHLIKTRGQQVTLRCSSQSGHNTVSWYQQALGQGPQFIFQYYREEENGRGNFPPRFSGLQFPNYSSELNVNALELDDSALYLCASSGTGSGTDTQYFGPGTRLTVL.

This sequence joins TRBV11-1 and TRBJ1-2; 9 bases are a match to TRBD1. Germline assignment: CDR1 SGHAT and CDR2 FQDESV (reference sequence). V shed 0 bases, J shed 7 bases, and the junction held 6 bases outside the gene matches. The CDR3 loop spans 15 amino acids. CDR3 in amino acids: CASSLAPQGAGGYTF. The CDR3 nucleotides are TGTGCCAGCAGCTTAGCCCCACAGGGGGCTGGTGGCTACACCTTC.

J is TRBJ2-3 and V is TRBV3-1 (or the pseudogene TRBV3-2); maybe TRBD2 (6 bases). With 0 bases removed from V and 1 base from J, the gap between germline ends came to 8 bases. The CDR3 length is 15 residues. CDR1 and CDR2 (germline): LGHDT, YNNKEL (reference sequence). Here the CDR3 reads CASSQEGGGTDTQYF. The CDR3, as DNA: TGTGCCAGCAGCCAAGAAGGCGGGGGCACAGATACGCAGTATTTT.

This clone turned up a few times. V usage is TRBV12-3 or TRBV12-4 and J usage is TRBJ2-1; possible D gene TRBD1, 6 bases. The CDR3 is 13 amino acids. Trimming cost V 5 bases and J 9 bases, with 14 bases left between them. CDR3: CASSPLGAGEQFF. CDR3 in DNA: TGTGCCAGCAGTCCCCTGGGGGCGGGTGAGCAGTTCTTC.

The chain employs TRBV2 and TRBJ1-2, with a weak D call TRBD1 (6 bases). V gave up 2 bases and J gave up 1 base, with 14 bases separating them. Germline-derived CDR1 and CDR2 are SNHLY and FYNNEI. The CDR3 runs to 16 residues. The CDR3 spells CASSERSGVFNYGYTF. CDR3 DNA sequence: TGTGCCAGCAGTGAAAGGTCAGGGGTTTTTAACTATGGCTACACCTTC.

The V and J genes are TRBV5-1 and TRBJ2-2; 7 nucleotides line up with TRBD2. The CDR3 has 16 amino acids. V lost 2 bases to trimming and J lost 1 base; unmatched junction nucleotides: 5. Germline V CDR1 and CDR2: SGHRS, YFSETQ. The CDR3 is CASSLNLAVNTGELFF. CDR3 coding DNA: TGCGCCAGCAGCTTAAATCTAGCGGTGAACACCGGGGAGCTGTTTTTT.

This clone was observed once. The chain combines TRBV2 with TRBJ1-2; 8 bases are shared with TRBD1. Germline CDR1 and CDR2: SNHLY and FYNNEI. J lost 8 bases, V lost 1 base, and 3 bases had no gene match. There are 13 residues in the CDR3. The CDR3 reads CASSEGQGNGYTF. CDR3 sequence (DNA): TGTGCCAGCAGTGAAGGACAGGGGAACGGCTACACCTTC.

The J gene is TRBJ2-4, the V gene TRBV5-1, with D tentatively TRBD1 (6 bases). CDR3 length: 17 amino acids. V lost 5 bases, J lost 0 bases, and 18 bases lay in between. CDR1 is SGHRS, CDR2 YFSETQ, per germline. The CDR3, as DNA: TGCGCCAGCAGTCCCAGGGGCGTCGACTTAGCCAAAAACATTCAGTACTTC. Translation gives CASSPRGVDLAKNIQYF.

The rearrangement uses TRBV9 and TRBJ2-2; 7 bases align to TRBD1. The V and J ends lost 3 bases and 8 bases, in that order; junction bases with no gene match: 7. The CDR3 runs 14 residues. In germline, CDR1 is SGDLS, CDR2 YYNGEE. CDR3 amino acids: CASSATTGTGELFF. The CDR3 DNA reads TGTGCCAGCAGCGCGACGACAGGGACAGGGGAGCTGTTTTTT.

CDR3 sequence (DNA): TGTGCCACCACCATGGGGGAAAGCACAGATACGCAGTATTTT. It translates to CATTMGESTDTQYF. This sequence joins TRBV15 and TRBJ2-3, with D possibly called TRBD1 or TRBD2 (5 bases each). This CDR3 has 14 amino acids. Germline lookup yields CDR1 LNHNV and CDR2 YYDKDF (reference sequence). V was clipped by 7 bases and J by 0 bases, with 11 bases between them.

The V call is TRBV29-1, the J call TRBJ1-2; TRBD1 matches at 9 bases. Germline-derived CDR1 and CDR2 are SQVTM and ANQGSEA. The CDR3 sequence is 16 residues long. J was trimmed by 3 bases and V by 3 bases; bases with no gene match: 11. In DNA, the CDR3 is TGCAGCGTTGATGGACAGGGGCATTTGGGGGACTATGGCTACACCTTC. It is translated as CSVDGQGHLGDYGYTF.

Only one count was recorded for this clone. The chain has TRBV7-2 and TRBJ1-2, with 8 bases matching TRBD1. CDR3 length equals 14 residues. The germline V gene encodes CDR1 SGHTA and CDR2 FQGNSA. With 3 bases clipped from V and 8 bases from J, the junction kept 8 bases outside the gene matches. CDR3 loop: CASSFYQGAQGYTF. In nucleotides, the CDR3 is TGTGCCAGCAGCTTCTACCAGGGGGCGCAGGGCTACACCTTC.

The chain uses TRBV21-1 and TRBJ2-7; the DNA was not used to check the table's D call, TRBD2. TRBV21-1 is recorded as a pseudogene. This CDR3 is built from 16 residues. The CDR3 DNA follows: TGTGCCAGCAGCAAAGCTTGGCGGTCCAGCTCCTACGAGCAGTACGTC. Its protein product is CASSKAWRSSSYEQYV.

Only one count was recorded for this clone. The rearrangement uses TRBV9 and TRBJ1-2; D not resolved. Between the trimmed V and J ends, which lost 0 bases and 1 base, there was a span of 7 bases. The CDR3 length is 14 residues. The germline CDR1 and CDR2 sequences are SGDLS and YYNGEE. DNA of the CDR3: TGTGCCAGCAGCGTAGAGCCGGGTAACTATGGCTACACCTTC. It yields the protein CASSVEPGNYGYTF.

The chain is built from TRBV12-3 or TRBV12-4 and TRBJ2-7, with D possibly called TRBD1 or TRBD2 (6 bases each). V was trimmed by 4 bases and J by 6 bases, leaving 13 bases between them. This CDR3 spans 13 amino acids. The CDR3 loop reads CASSYGGPSEQYV. The CDR3 nucleotides are TGTGCCAGCAGTTATGGGGGGCCCAGCGAGCAGTACGTC.

V usage is TRBV3-1 (or the pseudogene TRBV3-2) and J usage is TRBJ1-4; D unresolved. The germline gives CDR1 LGHDT, CDR2 YNNKEL (reference sequence). CDR3 length: 16 amino acids. V lost 3 bases and J lost 0, with 11 bases in between. DNA for the CDR3: TGTGCCAGCAGCCAGGGGTTGACACCAACTAATGAAAAACTGTTTTTT. Translating it yields CASSQGLTPTNEKLFF.

CDR3 sequence reads: CASSFGVPGQGVEQFF. The CDR3 coding sequence is TGTGCCAGCAGCTTCGGGGTCCCGGGACAGGGGGTTGAGCAGTTCTTC. The chain uses TRBV5-5 and TRBJ2-1; the match to TRBD1 covers 11 bases. The CDR3 consists of 16 residues. The ends lost 2 bases at V and 9 bases at J; junction bases unmatched: 10. Germline loops: CDR1 SGHKS, CDR2 YYEKEE (reference sequence).

The chain carries TRBV29-1 and TRBJ2-5; the D call may be TRBD1 or TRBD2 (6 bases each). The length of the CDR3 is 14 residues. V lost 5 bases and J lost 5, with 18 bases in between. Germline loops: CDR1 SQVTM, CDR2 ANQGSEA. The DNA for the CDR3 is TGCAGCGTTTACCGTGGACAGAGCGGGGAGACCCAGTACTTC. Amino acid sequence: CSVYRGQSGETQYF.

The chain recombines TRBV12-3 or TRBV12-4 with TRBJ1-1, with D maybe TRBD1 (5 bases). The V end lost 6 bases, the J end lost 0 bases, and 8 bases lay between the germline ends. This CDR3 is built from 13 residues. Written as DNA, the CDR3 is TGTGCCAGCAGCCTGACAGTGAACACTGAAGCTTTCTTT. Translating gives CASSLTVNTEAFF.

The chain uses TRBV15 and TRBJ2-7; D is possibly TRBD2 (5 bases). The CDR3 is made up of 14 amino acids. Trimming left V 3 bases short and J 7 bases short, with 16 bases between. Germline CDR1 is LNHNV and CDR2 is YYDKDF (reference sequence). Here the CDR3 DNA reads TGTGCCACCAGCAGCCCCGGGAATTCGGGGGAGCAGTACTTC. Translated: CATSSPGNSGEQYF. The variable domain in full, with the rest retrieved from reference TRBV15 and TRBJ2-7, is DAMVIQNPRYQVTQFGKPVTLSCSQTLNHNVMYWYQQKSSQAPKLLFHYYDKDFNNEADTPDNFQSRRPNTSFCFLDIRSPGLGDTAMYLCATSSPGNSGEQYFGPGTRLTVT.